These 22 T cell receptor beta chains share one sample of origin, sequenced in a study of cytomegalovirus exposure and HLA in healthy donors. TCRdb keeps only in-frame clones here, not all; method: immunoSEQ multiplex PCR. The sample holds about 72,000 clones; roughly 92% are singletons and the top ten take about 0.63%. Source material: PBMCs. The receptors originated from a woman aged 18 to 35 in good health and CMV-seronegative.

Here the CDR3 DNA reads TGCGCCAGCAGCTTGGACAGAACGTTCTTCTATTCCGGGGAGCTGTTTTTT. It specifies CASSLDRTFFYSGELFF. This chain joins TRBV5-1 and TRBJ2-2, with unresolved D. There are 17 residues in the CDR3. Germline loops: CDR1 SGHRS, CDR2 YFSETQ. V shed 0 bases and J shed 6 bases, with 18 bases lying between them.

This chain connects TRBV7-9 to TRBJ1-2; a possible D gene is TRBD1 (5 bases). Deletions cut 3 bases from V and 8 bases from J, with 25 bases between. CDR3 size: 17 residues. Germline assignment: CDR1 SEHNR and CDR2 FQNEAQ (reference sequence). The CDR3 DNA follows: TGTGCCAGCAGCTTCGAGGACACTTTCATCCCTGCGCGGGGCTACACCTTC. This translates into CASSFEDTFIPARGYTF.

Only one count was recorded for this clone. The chain combines TRBV12-5 with TRBJ1-1; no reliable D call. Trimming removed 2 bases at V and 6 bases at J, with 16 bases between. The CDR3 extends over 15 amino acids. The germline gives CDR1 LGHNT, CDR2 FRNRAP. CDR3 protein: CASGLPRGMKPEAFF. For the CDR3, the DNA is TGTGCTAGTGGTTTGCCACGGGGAATGAAGCCTGAAGCTTTCTTT.

The gene calls are TRBV6-1 and TRBJ1-3; D is perhaps TRBD1 (6 bases). There are 15 residues in the CDR3. Trimming took 9 bases from V and 0 from J, leaving 15 bases between them. The germline V gene has CDR1 MNHNS and CDR2 SASEGT. This chain's CDR3 is CARDPQGSSGNTIYF. CDR3 DNA: TGTGCCAGAGACCCCCAGGGGAGCTCTGGAAACACCATATATTTT.

V is TRBV5-1 and J is TRBJ2-7, with TRBD1 matching 10 bases. CDR1 and CDR2 from the germline V gene are SGHRS and YFSETQ. V lost 3 bases to trimming and J lost 6 bases; unmatched junction nucleotides: 6. This CDR3 is built from 14 residues. CDR3 bases: TGCGCCAGCAGCTGGGGACAGGGGAAGATCGAGCAGTACTTC. Residues: CASSWGQGKIEQYF.

In its sample, this clone was seen once. This rearrangement joins TRBV11-3 to TRBJ2-7; TRBD1 matches 9 bases. The CDR3 runs to 14 residues. J gave up 5 bases and V 5 bases, and 7 bases lay outside the gene matches. Germline loops: CDR1 SGHNT, CDR2 YENEEA. The CDR3 region is CASSPGTGKDEQYF. CDR3 in DNA: TGTGCCAGCAGCCCCGGGACAGGGAAGGACGAGCAGTACTTC.

The chain has TRBV4-1 and TRBJ2-7, with TRBD1 matching over 7 bases. Germline CDR1 reads MGHRA; CDR2 reads YSYEKL. CDR3 length equals 16 residues. V trimming: 4 bases; J trimming: 3 bases; junction bases outside the gene matches: 12. The CDR3 loop is CASSRTPADRDYEQYF. CDR3 nucleotide sequence: TGCGCCAGCAGCCGAACCCCCGCCGACAGGGACTACGAGCAGTACTTC.

The genes are TRBV7-2 and TRBJ1-4, with no clear D. V lost 5 bases and J 6 bases, leaving 4 bases between the germline ends. Germline V gives CDR1 SGHTA, CDR2 FQGNSA. This CDR3 has 11 amino acids. Here the CDR3 DNA reads TGTGCCAGCAGCCTACATGAAAAACTGTTTTTT. This gives the protein CASSLHEKLFF. Full variable domain (rest looked up from reference TRBV7-2 and TRBJ1-4): GAGVSQSPSNKVTEKGKDVELRCDPISGHTALYWYRQSLGQGLEFLIYFQGNSAPDKSGLPSDRFSAERTGGSVSTLTIQRTQQEDSAVYLCASSLHEKLFFGSGTQLSVL.

The V call is TRBV6-5, the J call TRBJ1-2; 10 bases are a match to TRBD1. The CDR3 has 14 residues. Trimming at V came to 6 bases and at J to 4 bases, leaving 5 bases not matched to a gene. Germline CDR1 reads MNHEY; CDR2 reads SVGAGI. CDR3 bases: TGTGCCAGCAGACTCGGACAGGGGGTCTATGGCTACACCTTC. Translated: CASRLGQGVYGYTF.

The chain links TRBV6-5 to TRBJ1-4; a possible D gene is TRBD1 (6 bases). Germline CDR1 is MNHEY and CDR2 is SVGAGI. This CDR3 spans 14 amino acids. V was trimmed by 6 bases and J by 4 bases, leaving 12 bases between them. CDR3 DNA: TGTGCCAGCAGAAAAGGACAGAGTAATGAAAAACTGTTTTTT. It translates to CASRKGQSNEKLFF.

This clone has just one count. This chain uses TRBV25-1 with TRBJ2-1; 10 bases agree with TRBD1. Germline CDR1 reads MGHDK; CDR2 reads SYGVNS. After removal of 2 bases from V and 6 bases from J, the junction contained 7 bases not matched to a gene. The CDR3 is 16 amino acids. In DNA, the CDR3 is TGTGCCAGCAGTGAACCGTTCGGGACAGGGGTCAATGAGCAGTTCTTC. Translated: CASSEPFGTGVNEQFF.

The CDR3 loop is CASSYTVSAEAFF. In DNA, the CDR3 is TGTGCCAGCAGCTATACAGTGTCGGCTGAAGCTTTCTTT. V and J are TRBV7-3 and TRBJ1-1; no clear D gene. V lost 4 bases, J lost 6 bases, and 12 bases lay in between. CDR1 and CDR2 from the germline V gene are SGHTA and FQGTGA. This CDR3 region has 13 residues.

This rearrangement joins TRBV30 to TRBJ1-1; 7 bases agree with TRBD1. With V trimmed by 8 bases and J by 0 bases, 12 bases remained unmatched. CDR3 length: 15 residues. Germline loops: CDR1 GTSNPN, CDR2 SVGIG (reference sequence). The DNA for the CDR3 is TGTGCCCTGGCCCCCACAGGGGTCATGAACACTGAAGCTTTCTTT. Protein product: CALAPTGVMNTEAFF. Together with reference TRBV30 and TRBJ1-1, the CDR3 gives the full variable domain: SQTIHQWPATLVQPVGSPLSLECTVEGTSNPNLYWYRQAAGRGLQLLFYSVGIGQISSEVPQNLSASRPQDRQFILSSKKLLLSDSGFYLCALAPTGVMNTEAFFGQGTRLTVV.

This chain uses TRBV18 with TRBJ1-2; D call uncertain. Trimming took 2 bases from V and 1 from J, leaving 14 bases between them. The V gene's germline CDR1 is KGHSH and CDR2 LQKENI. This CDR3 has 16 amino acids. As DNA, the CDR3 is TGTGCCAGCTCACCATCCGAGGGTGCCCTTAACTATGGCTACACCTTC. It codes for CASSPSEGALNYGYTF.

V usage is TRBV6-1 and J usage is TRBJ2-7; D possibly corresponds to TRBD2 (6 bases). This CDR3 has 15 amino acids. V lost 6 bases, J lost 1 base, and 16 bases lay in between. Germline V gene sequence: CDR1 MNHNS, CDR2 SASEGT. CDR3 amino acids: CASRLLGDLSYEQYF. In DNA form, the CDR3 reads TGTGCCAGCAGACTCCTCGGGGACTTGTCCTACGAGCAGTACTTC.

This sequence joins TRBV27 and TRBJ2-7; D unresolved. This CDR3 has 15 residues. The V and J ends lost 2 bases and 5 bases respectively, with 16 bases between them. The V gene's germline CDR1 is MNHEY and CDR2 SMNVEV (reference sequence). The DNA of the CDR3 is TGTGCCAGCAGTTTAGGAGCCAGCGTATTCGACGAGCAGTACTTC. Protein sequence: CASSLGASVFDEQYF.

The V and J genes are TRBV19 and TRBJ2-2; 8 nucleotides match TRBD2. CDR3 length equals 13 residues. V shed 7 bases, J shed 6 bases, and the junction held 4 bases outside the gene matches. Per the germline V gene, CDR1 is LNHDA and CDR2 is SQIVND (reference sequence). The DNA for the CDR3 is TGTGCCAGTAAGAAGCGGGGGTCCGGGGAGCTGTTTTTT. Its translation is CASKKRGSGELFF.

The chain combines TRBV7-2 with TRBJ2-3; 7 bases are shared with TRBD1. The germline gives CDR1 SGHTA, CDR2 FQGNSA. CDR3 length equals 15 residues. Unmatched junction bases numbered 2, after V lost 0 bases and J lost 2 bases. As DNA, the CDR3 is TGTGCCAGCAGCTTAGCCAGGGGGATCACAGATACGCAGTATTTT. Protein product: CASSLARGITDTQYF.

This chain uses TRBV6-5 with TRBJ1-2, with D possibly matching TRBD1 (6 bases). The ends were cut back, 6 bases at V and 7 bases at J, with 18 bases in the middle. Per the germline V gene, CDR1 is MNHEY and CDR2 is SVGAGI. The CDR3 totals 14 residues. The CDR3 is CASSPSGGAFGYTF. CDR3 nucleotides: TGTGCCAGCAGCCCTTCCGGGGGGGCTTTTGGCTACACCTTC.

This CDR3 is CSVTQAGLYNEQFF. The CDR3, as DNA: TGCAGCGTTACGCAGGCAGGCCTCTACAATGAGCAGTTCTTC. The V call is TRBV29-1, the J call TRBJ2-1; D gene unclear. The CDR3 spans 14 residues. Germline CDR1 is SQVTM and CDR2 is ANQGSEA. Between the trimmed V and J ends, which lost 5 bases and 3 bases, there was a span of 14 bases.

This clone was detected once. A junction end diverges from the germline sequence, so it may reflect a read error. V is TRBV7-7 and J is TRBJ2-3; 9 nucleotides match TRBD1. Germline V gene data show CDR1 as SSHAT and CDR2 as FNYEAQ (reference sequence). The length of the CDR3 is 15 residues. Here the CDR3 reads CASSLGTGSTDTQYF. CDR3 DNA sequence: TGTGCTAGCAGCTTAGGGACAGGGAGCACAGATACGCAGTATTTT.

The rearrangement joins TRBV5-4 to TRBJ1-1; tentatively, D is TRBD1 (5 bases). CDR3 length equals 12 residues. Per germline, CDR1 SGHNT and CDR2 YYREEE (reference sequence). Deletions cut 5 bases from V and 11 bases from J, with 16 bases between. CDR3 region: CASRGPGGSAFF. CDR3 in DNA: TGTGCCAGCAGGGGGCCAGGCGGTTCTGCTTTCTTT.